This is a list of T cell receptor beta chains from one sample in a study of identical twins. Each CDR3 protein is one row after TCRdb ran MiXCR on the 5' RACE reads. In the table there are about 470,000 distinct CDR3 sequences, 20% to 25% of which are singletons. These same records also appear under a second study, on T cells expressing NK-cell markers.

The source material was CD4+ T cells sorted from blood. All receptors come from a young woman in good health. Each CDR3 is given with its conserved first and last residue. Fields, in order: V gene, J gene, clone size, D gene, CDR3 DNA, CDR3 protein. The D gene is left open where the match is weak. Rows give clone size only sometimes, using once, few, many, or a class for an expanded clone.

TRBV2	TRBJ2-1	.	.	TGTGCCACCCGACGGTCTAGCTCCTACAATGAGCAGTTCTTC	CATRRSSSYNEQFF
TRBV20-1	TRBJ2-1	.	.	TGCAGTGCTAGTGAGTCCGGGCGGAACAATGAGCAGTTCTTC	CSASESGRNNEQFF
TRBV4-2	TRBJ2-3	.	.	TGTGCCAGCAGCCAAGAGAGAAATACGCAGTATTTT	CASSQERNTQYF
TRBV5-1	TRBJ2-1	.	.	TGCGCCAGCAGCTTGATGCCAGCTTGGAATGAGCAGTTCTTC	CASSLMPAWNEQFF
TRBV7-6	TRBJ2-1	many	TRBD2	TGTGCCAGCAGCTTAGCTAGCGGGAGAGTCTATGAGCAGTTCTTC	CASSLASGRVYEQFF
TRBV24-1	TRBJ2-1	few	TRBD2	TGTGCCACCAGTGACCCCAGCGGGGGATCCTACAATGAGCAGTTCTTC	CATSDPSGGSYNEQFF
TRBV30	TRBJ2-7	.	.	TGTGCCTGGAGTGTAGGAGGGTTCGAGCAGTACTTC	CAWSVGGFEQYF
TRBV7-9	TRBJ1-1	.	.	TGTGCCAGCAGCTTCGACAGGAGTAGTACTGAAGCTTTCTTT	CASSFDRSSTEAFF
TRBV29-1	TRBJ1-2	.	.	TGCAGCGTTGAGGGGGCCGAGGAGGGCTACACCTTC	CSVEGAEEGYTF
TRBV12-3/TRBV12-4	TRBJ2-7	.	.	TGTGCCAGCAGTTTACCGGACAGTTTTCTGCAGTACTTC	CASSLPDSFLQYF
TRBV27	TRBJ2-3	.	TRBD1	TGTGCCAGCAGTTTTCTTACAGGGGGCACAGATACGCAGTATTTT	CASSFLTGGTDTQYF
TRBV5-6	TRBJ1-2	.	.	TGTGCCAGCAGCTTGGCAGGGATTGGTGCGAATGGCTACACCTTC	CASSLAGIGANGYTF
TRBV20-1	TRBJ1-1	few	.	TGCAGTGCTGGGGAAGGGACGAACACTGAAGCTTTCTTT	CSAGEGTNTEAFF
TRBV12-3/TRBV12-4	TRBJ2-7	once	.	TGTGCCAGCAGTTTGCCGAGGGCAGGGGTCGTACCGGGGGAGCAGTACTTC	CASSLPRAGVVPGEQYF
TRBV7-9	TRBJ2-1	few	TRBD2	TGTGCCAGCAGCTTAGGCGGGAGGGCTTGGGAGCAGTTCTTC	CASSLGGRAWEQFF
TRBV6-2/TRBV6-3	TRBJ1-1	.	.	TGTGCCAGCAGGGTATCGGAGAACACTGAAGCTTTCTTT	CASRVSENTEAFF
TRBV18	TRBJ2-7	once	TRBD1	TGTGCCAGCTCATGGACAGGGGTGGCCGAGCAGTACTTC	CASSWTGVAEQYF
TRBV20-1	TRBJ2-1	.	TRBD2	TGCAGTGCCCCCCTAGCGGGAGGATCCCCCTTCTTC	CSAPLAGGSPFF
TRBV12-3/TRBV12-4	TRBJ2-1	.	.	TGTGCCAGCAGTTCTCTCCTGAATGAGCAGTTCTTC	CASSSLLNEQFF
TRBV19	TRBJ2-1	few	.	TGTGCCAGTAGGGGGGGACGCGGCCTCAATGAGCAGTTCTTC	CASRGGRGLNEQFF
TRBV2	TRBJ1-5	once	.	TGTGCCAGCAATTGGGAATCGGGTCAGCCCCAGCATTTT	CASNWESGQPQHF
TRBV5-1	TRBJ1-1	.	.	TGCGCCAGCAGTCAAACAAGCGGGAACACTGAAGCTTTCTTT	CASSQTSGNTEAFF
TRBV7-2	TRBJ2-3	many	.	TGTGCCAGCAGCTTGATAGGTCTCACAGATACGCAGTATTTT	CASSLIGLTDTQYF
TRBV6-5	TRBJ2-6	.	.	TGTGCCAGCAGTTACAGGGATCCTGGGGCCAACGTCCTGACTTTC	CASSYRDPGANVLTF
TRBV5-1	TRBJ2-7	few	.	TGCGCCAGCAGCTTGGCCGGGCGGCCCTCCACCTACGAGCAGTACTTC	CASSLAGRPSTYEQYF
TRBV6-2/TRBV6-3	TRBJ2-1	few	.	TGTGCCAGCAGTTACTTCATTAGCTCCTACAATGAGCAGTTCTTC	CASSYFISSYNEQFF
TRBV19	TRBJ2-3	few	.	TGTGCCAGTAGAGTCGGAGGCACAGATACGCAGTATTTT	CASRVGGTDTQYF
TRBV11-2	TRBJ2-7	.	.	TGTGCCAGCAGCTTCGAGGGAAGCACCTACGAGCAGTACTTC	CASSFEGSTYEQYF
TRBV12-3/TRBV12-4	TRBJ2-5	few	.	TGTGCCAGCTCAGAAGTACAGGGAGGGAAAGAGACCCAGTACTTC	CASSEVQGGKETQYF
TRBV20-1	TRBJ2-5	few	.	TGCAGCCCTCAAGACATAGGGGGTCGGATTCAAGAGACCCAGTACTTC	CSPQDIGGRIQETQYF
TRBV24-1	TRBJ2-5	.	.	TGTGCCACCAGTGATCCTCGGGGGTCGGCAGAGACCCAGTACTTC	CATSDPRGSAETQYF
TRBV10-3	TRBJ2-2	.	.	TGTGCCATCAGTGATTCAACCGGGGAGCTGTTTTTT	CAISDSTGELFF
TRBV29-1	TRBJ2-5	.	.	TGCACCACTCTCCTCGGGGGAGAGACCCAGTACTTC	CTTLLGGETQYF
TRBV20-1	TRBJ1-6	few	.	TGCAGTGCTAGAGATCGGACCTCGAATTCACCCCTCCACTTT	CSARDRTSNSPLHF
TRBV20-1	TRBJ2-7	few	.	TGCAGTGCCCAACCGGCCCCCGACGAGCAGTACTTC	CSAQPAPDEQYF
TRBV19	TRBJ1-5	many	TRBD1	TGTGCCAGTAGCAGGGGGTCCGAGAATCAGCCCCAGCATTTT	CASSRGSENQPQHF
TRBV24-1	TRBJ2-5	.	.	TGTGCCACCAGTGACCGGACAGTAGAGACCCAGTACTTC	CATSDRTVETQYF
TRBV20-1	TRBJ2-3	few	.	TGCAGTGCTAGAAAAGCAGATACGCAGTATTTT	CSARKADTQYF
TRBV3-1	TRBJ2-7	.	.	TGTGCCAGCAGTCCCAGACTTTTCGACGAGCAGTACTTC	CASSPRLFDEQYF
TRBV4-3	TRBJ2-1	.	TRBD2	TGCGCCAGCAGCCAAGAAGCGGGATACGCCTACAATGAGCAGTTCTTC	CASSQEAGYAYNEQFF
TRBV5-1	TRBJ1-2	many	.	TGCGCCAGCAGGGATGATACAGGGTCTGGCTACACCTTC	CASRDDTGSGYTF
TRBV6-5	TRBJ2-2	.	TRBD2	TGTGCCAGCAGTTACGTCGGGGGGGCCGTCGGGGAGCTGTTTTTT	CASSYVGGAVGELFF
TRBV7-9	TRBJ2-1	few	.	TGTGCCAGCAGCTTGGAGGAGGGCCTGGTGAATGAGCAGTTCTTC	CASSLEEGLVNEQFF
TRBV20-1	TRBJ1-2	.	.	TGCAGTGCTAGTGATCTTCGGGGCTACACCTTC	CSASDLRGYTF
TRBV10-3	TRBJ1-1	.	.	TGTGCCATCAGTCGGGGGGGTAGGGCTGAAGCTTTCTTT	CAISRGGRAEAFF
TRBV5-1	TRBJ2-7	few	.	TGCGCCAGCAGCACACAGGATTACTCCTACGAGCAGTACTTC	CASSTQDYSYEQYF
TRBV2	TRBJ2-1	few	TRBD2	TGTGCCAGCGGCTTGCGGGGGGGCAGCTCCTACAATGAGCAGTTCTTC	CASGLRGGSSYNEQFF
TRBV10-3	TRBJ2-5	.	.	TGTGCCATCAGGGGAGTAGGGGCAGAGACCCAGTACTTC	CAIRGVGAETQYF
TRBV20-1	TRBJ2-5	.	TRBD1	TGCAGTGCTGGGGGACAGGGGCAAGAGACCCAGTACTTC	CSAGGQGQETQYF
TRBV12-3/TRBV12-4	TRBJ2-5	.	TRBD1	TGTGCCAGCAGTTTAGTCCGGGACAGGGTGGAAGAGACCCAGTACTTC	CASSLVRDRVEETQYF